Given below is one TCR beta chain in context. V was trimmed by 5 bases and J by 6 bases, leaving 13 bases between them. Germline CDR1 and CDR2: SNHLY and FYNNEI. CDR3 size: 14 residues. This sample stems from a study of shared clonotypes between healthy human individuals. The data were produced by immunoSEQ multiplex PCR, yet TCRdb's version contains in-frame clones alone and is incomplete. This table has about 980,000 clones, 76% appearing once. Healthy HIV-negative adults without recent acute infections or vaccinations served as donors. Both subsets, CD45RA+ naive and CD45RA-negative memory, were split from the CD4+ cells.

The sequence came from a young man in good health. The sequencing input was memory CD4+ T cells sorted from blood. Subset indicated: CD45RA-negative fraction. The genes are TRBV2 and TRBJ2-2, with D possibly matching TRBD1 (6 bases). CDR3 sequence reads: CASSREQGSGELFF. CDR3 sequence (DNA): TGTGCCAGCAGTAGGGAACAGGGTTCCGGGGAGCTGTTTTTT.